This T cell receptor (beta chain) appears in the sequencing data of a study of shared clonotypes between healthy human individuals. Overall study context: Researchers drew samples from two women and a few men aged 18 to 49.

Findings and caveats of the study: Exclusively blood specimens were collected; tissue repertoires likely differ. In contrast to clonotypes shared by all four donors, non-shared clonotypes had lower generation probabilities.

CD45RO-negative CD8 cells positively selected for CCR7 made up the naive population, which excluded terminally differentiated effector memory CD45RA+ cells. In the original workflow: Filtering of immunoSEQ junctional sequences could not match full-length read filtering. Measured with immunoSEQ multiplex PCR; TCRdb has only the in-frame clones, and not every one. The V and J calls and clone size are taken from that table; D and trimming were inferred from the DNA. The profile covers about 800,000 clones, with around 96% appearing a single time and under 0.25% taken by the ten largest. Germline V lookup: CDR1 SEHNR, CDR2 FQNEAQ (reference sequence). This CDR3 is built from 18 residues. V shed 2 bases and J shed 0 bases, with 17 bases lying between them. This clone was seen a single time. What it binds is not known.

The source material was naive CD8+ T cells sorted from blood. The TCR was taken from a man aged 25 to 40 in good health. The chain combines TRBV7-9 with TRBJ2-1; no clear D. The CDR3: CASSLTFGIAHSYNEQFF. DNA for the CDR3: TGTGCCAGCAGCTTAACATTCGGTATTGCACACTCCTACAATGAGCAGTTCTTC.